The T cell receptor (beta chain) described here comes from a study of blood T cell repertoires in COVID-19. Sequencing used immunoSEQ multiplex PCR; TCRdb keeps in-frame clones, though not all of them. This sample has over 200,000 clones, with about 91% found just once. V was trimmed by 7 bases and J by 2 bases, leaving 20 bases between them. This CDR3 has 16 amino acids. Germline V gene lookup returns CDR1 LNHDA and CDR2 SQIVND (reference sequence). V and J are TRBV19 and TRBJ1-1; D is possibly TRBD1 (5 bases). This clonotype originated in a man in his thirties or forties with acute or convalescent COVID-19. Sequenced: peripheral blood. The chain's CDR3 is CASTAKGGVANTEAFF. The CDR3 bases are TGTGCCAGTACCGCAAAGGGAGGGGTCGCAAACACTGAAGCTTTCTTT. Supplemented by reference TRBV19 and TRBJ1-1, the full variable domain reads DGGITQSPKYLFRKEGQNVTLSCEQNLNHDAMYWYRQDPGQGLRLIYYSQIVNDFQKGDIAEGYSVSREKKESFPLTVTSAQKNPTAFYLCASTAKGGVANTEAFFGQGTRLTVV.